The sequence of this TCR beta chain was determined in a study of blood T cell repertoires in COVID-19. Study overall: Acute and convalescent COVID-19 samples came from the United States, Italy and Spain. T cells, B-cell-depleted T cells, or PBMCs provided the cDNA or gDNA that served as material.

In germline, CDR1 is LGHDT, CDR2 YNNKEL (reference sequence). The CDR3 spans 13 residues. Deletions cut 2 bases from V and 8 bases from J, with 12 bases between. Per the authors' pipeline: From reference gene primer amplification, estimates of nucleated cell counts were derived. Profiling relied on immunoSEQ multiplex PCR, and the TCRdb table lists in-frame clones only, not all of them. V and J calls and clone size are as listed in that table; D and trimming were resolved from the DNA. The sample yields 180,000 or so clones, 80% to 90% seen once. The V and J genes are TRBV3-1 (or the pseudogene TRBV3-2) and TRBJ1-2; TRBD1 might be the D (6 bases). The TCR sequence derives from a woman aged 45-59 years with acute or convalescent COVID-19. Specimen: peripheral blood. For the CDR3, the DNA is TGTGCCAGCAGCCAAATACGGGGGGGCGGCTACACCTTC. Encoded protein: CASSQIRGGGYTF.